Following are 9 T cell receptor beta chains from one sample sequenced in a study of blood T cell repertoires in COVID-19. Assay used: immunoSEQ multiplex PCR; TCRdb lists only in-frame clones, some missing. This sample has about 180,000 clones, with around 87% found just once. The source material was peripheral blood. Source of these receptors: a woman in her 70s with COVID-19, enrolled during active disease.

The chain is built from TRBV7-8 and TRBJ2-7; 11 nucleotides match TRBD2. CDR3 size: 15 residues. Trimming at V came to 5 bases and at J to 3 bases, leaving 6 bases not matched to a gene. The V gene's germline CDR1 is SGHVS and CDR2 FQNEAQ. The CDR3 region has the DNA TGTGCCAGCAGCCCCAGGACTAGCGGGCTCTACGAGCAGTACTTC. Protein sequence: CASSPRTSGLYEQYF.

The chain carries TRBV5-6 and TRBJ2-7; 8 positions match TRBD1. CDR1 is SGHDT, CDR2 YYEEEE, per germline. CDR3 size: 15 residues. Losses at the gene ends were 3 bases for V and 6 bases for J; bases not matched to a gene: 11. CDR3 sequence reads: CASSSPLYRGAEQYF. The CDR3 nucleotides are TGTGCCAGCAGCTCCCCCCTCTACAGGGGGGCCGAGCAGTACTTC. Combining the CDR3 with reference TRBV5-6 and TRBJ2-7 gives the whole variable domain DAGVTQSPTHLIKTRGQQVTLRCSPKSGHDTVSWYQQALGQGPQFIFQYYEEEERQRGNFPDRFSGHQFPNYSSELNVNALLLGDSALYLCASSSPLYRGAEQYFGPGTRLTVT.

The chain recombines TRBV28 with TRBJ2-7, with D maybe TRBD2 (5 bases). Germline V CDR1 and CDR2: MDHEN, SYDVKM. The CDR3 covers 13 residues. V shed 6 bases and J shed 5 bases, with 14 bases lying between them. The CDR3 nucleotides are TGTGCCAGCAGCCGTTCGGGGTTAAACGAGCAGTACTTC. Protein: CASSRSGLNEQYF.

V and J are TRBV19 and TRBJ1-1, with TRBD1 identical over 7 bases. The CDR3 contains 14 residues. The V gene end was trimmed by 7 bases and the J gene end by 3 bases; junction bases not matched to a gene: 8. In germline, CDR1 is LNHDA, CDR2 SQIVND (reference sequence). The chain's CDR3 is CASMRGRRYTEAFF. CDR3 sequence (DNA): TGTGCCAGTATGAGGGGGCGCAGGTACACTGAAGCTTTCTTT.

The chain has TRBV3-1 (or the pseudogene TRBV3-2) and TRBJ2-5; 9 bases match TRBD2. This CDR3 spans 14 amino acids. Germline CDR1 reads LGHDT; CDR2 reads YNNKEL (reference sequence). V shed 4 bases and J 6 bases; nucleotides not matched to a gene: 6. CDR3 residues: CASSPLAGEQTQYF. DNA of the CDR3: TGTGCCAGCAGCCCCTTAGCGGGAGAACAGACCCAGTACTTC.

The chain combines TRBV30 with TRBJ1-4; the D is unclear. This CDR3 is built from 15 residues. Germline lookup yields CDR1 GTSNPN and CDR2 SVGIG (reference sequence). The V end was cut by 0 bases, the J end by 0 bases, with 8 bases between. CDR3 in amino acids: CAWSVSGATNEKLFF. The CDR3 coding sequence is TGTGCCTGGAGTGTTAGCGGAGCAACTAATGAAAAACTGTTTTTT.

V gene TRBV7-3 combines with J gene TRBJ2-5, with no clear D. V lost 2 bases and J lost 2, with 6 bases in between. The CDR3 covers 13 residues. Germline CDR1 SGHTA, CDR2 FQGTGA. CDR3 protein: CASSLPPQETQYF. The CDR3 DNA reads as TGTGCCAGCAGCTTACCCCCACAAGAGACCCAGTACTTC.

The V call is TRBV3-1 (or the pseudogene TRBV3-2), the J call TRBJ2-1; D call uncertain. CDR1 LGHDT and CDR2 YNNKEL come from the germline V gene (reference sequence). Trimming removed 4 bases at V and 0 bases at J, with 10 bases between. The CDR3 runs to 15 residues. The CDR3 sequence is CASSPLRSSYNEQFF. CDR3 DNA: TGTGCCAGCAGCCCGCTAAGGAGCTCCTACAATGAGCAGTTCTTC.

The genes are TRBV7-9 and TRBJ2-3, with 12 bases identical to TRBD2. V lost 5 bases and J lost 3; bases outside the gene matches: 3. The germline CDR1 and CDR2 sequences are SEHNR and FQNEAQ (reference sequence). The CDR3 contains 15 residues. CDR3: CASSLTSGGTDTQYF. CDR3 nucleotide sequence: TGTGCCAGCAGCCTGACTAGCGGGGGTACAGATACGCAGTATTTT.